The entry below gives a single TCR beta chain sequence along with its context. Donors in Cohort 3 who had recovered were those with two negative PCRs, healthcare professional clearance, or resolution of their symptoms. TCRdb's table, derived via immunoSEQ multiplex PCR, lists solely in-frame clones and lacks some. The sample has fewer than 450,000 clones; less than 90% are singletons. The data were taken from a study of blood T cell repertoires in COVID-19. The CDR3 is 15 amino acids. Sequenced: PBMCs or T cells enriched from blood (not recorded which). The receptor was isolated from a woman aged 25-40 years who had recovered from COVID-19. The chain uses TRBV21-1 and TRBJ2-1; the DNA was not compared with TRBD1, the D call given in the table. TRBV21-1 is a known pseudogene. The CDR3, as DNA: TGTGCCAGCAGCAAAGCGAGACAGGCTAACACAGGGGAGTTCTTC. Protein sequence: CASSKARQANTGEFF.